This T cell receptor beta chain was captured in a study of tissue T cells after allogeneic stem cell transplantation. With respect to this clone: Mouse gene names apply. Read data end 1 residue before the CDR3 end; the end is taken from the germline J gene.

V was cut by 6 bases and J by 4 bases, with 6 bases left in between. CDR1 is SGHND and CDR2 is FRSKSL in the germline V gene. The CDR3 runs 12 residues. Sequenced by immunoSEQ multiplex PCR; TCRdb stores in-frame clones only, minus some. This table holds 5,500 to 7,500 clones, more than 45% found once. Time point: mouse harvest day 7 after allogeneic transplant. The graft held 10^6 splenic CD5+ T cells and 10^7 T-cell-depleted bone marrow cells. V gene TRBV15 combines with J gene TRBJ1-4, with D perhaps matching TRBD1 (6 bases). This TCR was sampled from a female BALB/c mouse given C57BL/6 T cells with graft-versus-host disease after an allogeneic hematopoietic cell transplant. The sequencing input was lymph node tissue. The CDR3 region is CASRQGNERLFF. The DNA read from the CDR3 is TGTGCCAGCAGACAGGGCAACGAAAGATTATTT.